This T cell receptor beta chain was obtained from a study of blood T cell repertoires in COVID-19. Study context: Some COVID-19 samples were acute and others convalescent; all came from the United States, Italy and Spain. Sample material is recorded as cDNA or gDNA derived from T cells, B-cell-depleted T cells, or PBMCs.

In the source study's methods: Nucleated cell number was recorded as an estimate derived from reference gene primer amplification. Assay used: immunoSEQ multiplex PCR; TCRdb lists only in-frame clones, some missing. V and J calls and clone size are as listed in that table; D and trimming were resolved from the DNA. The sample has 150,000 to 180,000 clones, around 90% seen once; the top ten hold roughly 0.54%. V dropped 11 bases and J dropped 10; count of bases not matched to a gene: 11. CDR3 length: 13 amino acids. CDR1 and CDR2 (germline): WNHNN, SYGVQD (reference sequence). The sequence came from a man in his forties or fifties with acute or convalescent COVID-19. The chain carries TRBV10-1 and TRBJ1-6; TRBD1 agrees at 7 bases. Sequenced: peripheral blood. The CDR3 nucleotides read TGCGCCCGCCTCAAAGGGGGCGGCTCACCCCTCCACTTT. Translated, it gives CARLKGGGSPLHF.